The table lists the clone carrying this T cell receptor beta chain with many counts. In TCRdb, the 5' RACE reads were re-called with MiXCR into one record per CDR3 protein. This sample carries about 890,000 distinct CDR3 sequences, 9% to 15% of them seen once, and the ten largest clones take 1.5% to 2%. This entry is derived from a study of identical twins. V shed 0 bases and J shed 1 base, with 7 bases lying between them. Germline lookup yields CDR1 SNHLY and CDR2 FYNNEI. The CDR3 has 16 amino acids. The data were also submitted as part of a second study, on yellow fever vaccine responses in identical twins.

The sample taken for sequencing was PBMCs. V gene TRBV2 combines with J gene TRBJ2-6; possibly TRBD2 for D (6 bases). This TCR was sampled from a woman between 18 and 29 years old in good health. The DNA of the CDR3 is TGTGCCAGCAGTGAAGCGGGAGGATCTGGGGCCAACGTCCTGACTTTC. This translates into CASSEAGGSGANVLTF.